The 15 T cell receptor beta chains below come from one sample, sequenced in a study of OX40 agonist ivuxolimab in advanced cancers. The library relied on the immunoSEQ multiplex PCR assay. TCRdb re-hosts the immuneACCESS table, in-frame sequences only. Its copies lack some clones; in the studies checked, an unresolved V gene accounts for under half of them, and the cause for the rest is not known. Present in this sample are 65,000 to 75,000 clones, about 84% of which were seen just once. The leading ten clones occupy roughly 6% of the sample. The source material was CD4+ or CD8+ T cells sorted from blood, sampled in a trial of the OX40 agonist ivuxolimab. The receptor source for this set is an adult with an advanced solid tumor such as melanoma, head and neck, liver or kidney cancer.

The chain couples TRBV7-3 to TRBJ2-1; the match to TRBD2 covers 7 bases. The CDR3 length is 15 residues. Germline loops: CDR1 SGHTA, CDR2 FQGTGA. The V segment lost 1 base and the J segment 6 bases; nucleotides outside the gene matches: 6. The CDR3 DNA reads as TGTGCCAGCAGCTTAAGACTAGCTGTTGTCAATGAGCAGTTCTTC. Encoded protein: CASSLRLAVVNEQFF.

V gene TRBV6-5 combines with J gene TRBJ2-5; 9 nucleotides line up with TRBD1. The end of the DNA aligns better with TRBJ2-7, so the J call may be wrong. Germline V gives CDR1 MNHEY, CDR2 SVGAGI. The CDR3 length is 14 residues. CDR3 DNA sequence: TGTGCCAGCAGAAGGACAGGGGACTCCTACGAGCAGTACTTC. Residues: CASRRTGDSYEQYF.

The chain carries TRBV2 and TRBJ2-2, with no clear D. The germline CDR1 and CDR2 sequences are SNHLY and FYNNEI. The CDR3 totals 13 residues. V gave up 7 bases and J gave up 1 base, with 7 bases separating them. The CDR3 coding sequence is TGTGCCAGCAAGCAGGTGAACACCGGGGAGCTGTTTTTT. Translated, it gives CASKQVNTGELFF.

The genes are TRBV28 and TRBJ1-5, with a possible D match to TRBD1 (5 bases). Germline CDR1 and CDR2: MDHEN and SYDVKM. The V end was cut by 9 bases, the J end by 4 bases, with 16 bases between. This CDR3 contains 14 residues. The CDR3 spells CASNTPGGNQPQHF. The CDR3 region has the DNA TGTGCCAGTAACACCCCCGGGGGGAATCAGCCCCAGCATTTT.

This rearrangement joins TRBV29-1 to TRBJ1-2; the match to TRBD1 covers 9 bases. Unmatched junction bases numbered 12, after V lost 5 bases and J lost 8 bases. Per the germline V gene, CDR1 is SQVTM and CDR2 is ANQGSEA. This CDR3 contains 14 residues. The CDR3 nucleotides read TGCAGCGTTCTTACAATAACGGGACAGGGAGGCTACACCTTC. Amino acids: CSVLTITGQGGYTF.

The gene calls are TRBV5-1 and TRBJ2-1, with TRBD2 matching over 11 bases. With 1 base clipped from V and 5 bases from J, the junction kept 5 bases outside the gene matches. The germline CDR1 and CDR2 sequences are SGHRS and YFSETQ. The CDR3 sequence is 16 residues long. The CDR3 DNA sequence: TGCGCCAGCAGCTTGACTAGCGGGAGTAGCCACAATGAGCAGTTCTTC. Translation gives CASSLTSGSSHNEQFF.

In nucleotides, the CDR3 is TGTGCCAGCAGCCCCGGACAGGGCTGGGAGATCTATGGCTACACCTTC. This sequence encodes CASSPGQGWEIYGYTF. The chain recombines TRBV11-2 with TRBJ1-2, with 8 positions matching TRBD1. The CDR3 has 16 residues. The germline gives CDR1 SGHAT, CDR2 FQNNGV. The V segment lost 5 bases and the J segment 4 bases; nucleotides outside the gene matches: 12.

V and J are TRBV28 and TRBJ1-5; no reliable D call. The germline V and J ends were trimmed by 8 bases and 4 bases, with 12 bases remaining between them. The CDR3 loop spans 13 amino acids. From germline, CDR1 is MDHEN and CDR2 SYDVKM. In DNA form, the CDR3 reads TGTGCCAGCCTAGATGGTAGAAATCAGCCCCAGCATTTT. Translating gives CASLDGRNQPQHF. Supplemented by reference TRBV28 and TRBJ1-5, the full variable domain reads DVKVTQSSRYLVKRTGEKVFLECVQDMDHENMFWYRQDPGLGLRLIYFSYDVKMKEKGDIPEGYSVSREKKERFSLILESASTNQTSMYLCASLDGRNQPQHFGDGTRLSIL.

CDR3 loop: CASSTDRGQETQYF. DNA for the CDR3: TGTGCCAGCTCAACCGACAGGGGCCAAGAGACCCAGTACTTC. The chain has TRBV18 and TRBJ2-5; TRBD1 agrees at 8 bases. With V trimmed by 5 bases and J by 1 base, 3 bases remained unmatched. The CDR3 is 14 residues long. Germline CDR1 is KGHSH and CDR2 is LQKENI.

The V gene is TRBV9, the J gene TRBJ1-6; the D is unclear. The CDR3 covers 13 residues. Germline CDR1 reads SGDLS; CDR2 reads YYNGEE. The V end was cut by 2 bases, the J end by 8 bases, with 8 bases between. CDR3 nucleotides: TGTGCCAGCAGCGTTATGGGAGATTCACCCCTCCACTTT. Its protein product is CASSVMGDSPLHF.

This clone was seen a single time. The chain couples TRBV11-2 to TRBJ2-5; TRBD1 is a possible D gene (6 bases). Deletions cut 9 bases from V and 3 bases from J, with 20 bases between. Germline V gene sequence: CDR1 SGHAT, CDR2 FQNNGV. CDR3 length: 15 residues. In nucleotides, the CDR3 is TGTGCCAGTACAACCCGGGACACCAAGGAAGAGACCCAGTACTTC. This sequence encodes CASTTRDTKEETQYF.

V and J are TRBV5-6 and TRBJ1-1; D might be TRBD1 (5 bases). V shed 0 bases and J shed 1 base, with 7 bases lying between them. The CDR3 loop spans 14 amino acids. The germline V gene encodes CDR1 SGHDT and CDR2 YYEEEE. The CDR3 DNA reads as TGTGCCAGCAGCTTGGTGGGGACGAACACTGAAGCTTTCTTT. Amino acids: CASSLVGTNTEAFF.

The chain links TRBV27 to TRBJ1-5; D unresolved. CDR1 and CDR2 (germline): MNHEY, SMNVEV (reference sequence). The CDR3 has 15 residues. Trimming took off 0 bases at V and 2 bases at J, with 8 bases between the two ends. The CDR3 loop is CASSLSMMGNQPQHF. The CDR3 DNA reads TGTGCCAGCAGTTTATCGATGATGGGCAATCAGCCCCAGCATTTT.

The chain carries TRBV7-2 and TRBJ1-2, with D possibly being TRBD1 (6 bases). CDR1 is SGHTA and CDR2 is FQGNSA in the germline V gene. The CDR3 spans 16 residues. V shed 0 bases and J shed 0 bases, with 11 bases lying between them. The CDR3 DNA follows: TGTGCCAGCAGCTTAGCGAGTTCAGGGGCTAACTATGGCTACACCTTC. Residues: CASSLASSGANYGYTF.

This chain links TRBV2 with TRBJ2-2; 8 bases are shared with TRBD2. Per germline, CDR1 SNHLY and CDR2 FYNNEI. After removal of 8 bases from V and 3 bases from J, the junction contained 11 bases not matched to a gene. The CDR3 is 16 amino acids. CDR3 protein: CASGGPTSVDTGELFF. Here the CDR3 DNA reads TGTGCCAGCGGGGGGCCGACTAGCGTCGACACCGGGGAGCTGTTTTTT.